A single sample is the source of the 5 T cell receptor beta chains below, sequenced in a study of response to subunit inactivated influenza vaccine. TCRdb processed the RT-PCR reads anew with MiXCR; each CDR3 protein has one entry. The sample lists hundreds of thousands of distinct CDR3 sequences, 15% to 18% occurring once. Material: PBMCs from blood, obtained 11 to 12 days after vaccination. The receptors here all came from a man aged 45 to 65 who received an inactivated influenza vaccine.

V gene TRBV10-2 combines with J gene TRBJ2-2; the match to TRBD1 covers 9 bases. Germline CDR1 WSHSY, CDR2 SAAADI. The CDR3 is 13 residues long. V gave up 10 bases and J gave up 5 bases; unmatched junction bases: 5. The CDR3 reads CATPGQGTGELFF. The CDR3 nucleotides are TGCGCCACCCCCGGACAGGGGACCGGGGAGCTGTTTTTT.

This clonotype was recorded a few times. The chain couples TRBV20-1 to TRBJ2-7; no reliable D call. Trimming shortened V by 3 bases and J by 1 base, and 10 bases separated the two germline ends. The germline V gene has CDR1 DFQATT and CDR2 SNEGSKA (reference sequence). The CDR3 has 13 residues. Here the CDR3 DNA reads TGCAGTGCTAGGAGGCCTGATTCCTACGAGCAGTACTTC. It translates to CSARRPDSYEQYF.

This clonotype has more than one count but fewer than ten. This chain joins TRBV28 and TRBJ2-7, with D possibly matching TRBD2 (5 bases). Germline CDR1 is MDHEN and CDR2 is SYDVKM. The CDR3 loop spans 15 amino acids. Trimming removed 5 bases from V and 7 bases from J, with 21 bases in between. The CDR3 region is CASSPHSAGSGEQYF. The CDR3 region has the DNA TGTGCCAGCAGTCCCCACTCGGCAGGATCGGGGGAGCAGTACTTC. Full variable domain (outside the CDR3, taken from reference TRBV28 and TRBJ2-7): DVKVTQSSRYLVKRTGEKVFLECVQDMDHENMFWYRQDPGLGLRLIYFSYDVKMKEKGDIPEGYSVSREKKERFSLILESASTNQTSMYLCASSPHSAGSGEQYFGPGTRLTVT.

This clonotype has a handful of counts. This chain links TRBV12-3 or TRBV12-4 with TRBJ2-2; 9 bases match TRBD1. This CDR3 contains 15 residues. The ends lost 7 bases at V and 3 bases at J; junction bases unmatched: 6. In DNA, the CDR3 is TGTGCCAGCACCTGGGGGACAGGGTACACCGGGGAGCTGTTTTTT. Residues: CASTWGTGYTGELFF.

This chain connects TRBV12-3 or TRBV12-4 to TRBJ1-4; D remains unclear. The CDR3 is 15 amino acids. Trimming removed 3 bases from V and 8 bases from J, with 16 bases in between. CDR3 sequence (DNA): TGTGCCAGCAGTTTTTTCGTCGGGAGTCGCGAAAAACTGTTTTTT. This codes for CASSFFVGSREKLFF.